This paragraph reports one TCR beta chain. Clones were sequenced by immunoSEQ multiplex PCR, and TCRdb holds only the in-frame ones, with some missing. This sample has approximately 620,000 clones, with around 97% found just once. Those who donated were healthy HIV-negative adults, with no recent acute infections or vaccinations reported. These data belong to a study of shared clonotypes between healthy human individuals. This CDR3 contains 16 residues. The V gene end was trimmed by 2 bases and the J gene end by 4 bases; junction bases not matched to a gene: 8. Germline values: CDR1 MDHEN, CDR2 SYDVKM.

The sequence was obtained from a woman in her twenties or thirties in good health. The sample was naive CD4+ T cells sorted from blood. Stated subset: CD45RA+ positively selected. This sequence joins TRBV28 and TRBJ2-1, with 7 bases that match TRBD2. CDR3 nucleotides: TGTGCCAGCAGTTTAATTGCGGCGGGAGAATACAATGAGCAGTTCTTC. Translating gives CASSLIAAGEYNEQFF.